The 19 T cell receptor beta chains in this list originate from one sample, sequenced in a study of beta chain features in type 1 diabetes. General study findings and limits: Shorter TCRB CDR3s, moderately but significantly so, marked every one of the four CD4+ subsets in Type 1 diabetes patients.

Sequenced material consisted of expressed TCRB transcripts (all of the isolated RNA was reverse transcribed). Data came from immunoSEQ multiplex PCR; TCRdb stores just in-frame clones and leaves some out. The sample lists about 710,000 clones, around an eighth seen once, with approximately 0.043% in the top ten. Their cognate antigens are unknown. The sequencing input was naive CD4+ T cells from blood. These receptors were collected from a man aged 18-30 years with type 1 diabetes.

This clone showed up just a few times. The genes are TRBV19 and TRBJ2-1; 7 positions match TRBD1. The J segment lost 0 bases and the V segment lost 7 bases, leaving 6 bases of the junction unmatched. The CDR3 consists of 15 residues. Germline assignment: CDR1 LNHDA and CDR2 SQIVND (reference sequence). The CDR3 loop is CASKSGTASYNEQFF. CDR3 DNA: TGTGCCAGTAAATCCGGGACAGCCTCCTACAATGAGCAGTTCTTC.

The chain combines TRBV18 with TRBJ2-1, with TRBD1 matching over 7 bases. Germline CDR1 reads KGHSH; CDR2 reads LQKENI. V lost 5 bases to trimming and J lost 0 bases; unmatched junction nucleotides: 7. The CDR3 spans 16 residues. CDR3 in DNA: TGTGCCAGCTCAAACGCAGGGGGAAGCTCCTACAATGAGCAGTTCTTC. Protein product: CASSNAGGSSYNEQFF.

The chain employs TRBV29-1 and TRBJ2-7; D possibly corresponds to TRBD2 (5 bases). The V gene's germline CDR1 is SQVTM and CDR2 ANQGSEA. The length of the CDR3 is 15 residues. V lost 5 bases, J lost 0 bases, and 17 bases lay in between. The DNA of the CDR3 is TGCAGCGTTAGTTTCGGGATCGGTAGCTCCTACGAGCAGTACTTC. Its protein product is CSVSFGIGSSYEQYF.

The chain uses TRBV27 and TRBJ2-5, with D possibly being TRBD1 (6 bases). Germline values: CDR1 MNHEY, CDR2 SMNVEV (reference sequence). This CDR3 has 16 residues. Trimming cost V 6 bases and J 1 base, with 18 bases left between them. The CDR3 protein is CASRRLGVGGQETQYF. As DNA, the CDR3 is TGTGCCAGCAGGCGCCTGGGCGTAGGGGGCCAAGAGACCCAGTACTTC.

J is TRBJ1-2 and V is TRBV10-3; D is uncertain. Germline V gene lookup returns CDR1 ENHRY and CDR2 SYGVKD. V lost 7 bases to trimming and J lost 5 bases, with 20 bases between them. CDR3 length equals 15 residues. This CDR3 reads CAITGGSGEGYGYTF. As DNA, the CDR3 is TGTGCCATCACCGGAGGATCCGGGGAAGGGTATGGCTACACCTTC.

V gene TRBV7-9 combines with J gene TRBJ1-2; 7 positions agree with TRBD1. In germline, CDR1 is SEHNR, CDR2 FQNEAQ (reference sequence). The CDR3 is made up of 13 amino acids. The V gene end was trimmed by 0 bases and the J gene end by 6 bases; junction bases not matched to a gene: 1. The CDR3 here is CASSLAGTDGYTF. CDR3 bases: TGTGCCAGCAGCTTAGCGGGGACAGATGGCTACACCTTC.

This clone was counted a few times. V and J are TRBV28 and TRBJ2-7; TRBD2 matches at 7 bases. Germline trimming cut 3 bases from V and 5 bases from J; bases unmatched to any gene: 4. This CDR3 region has 13 residues. The germline gives CDR1 MDHEN, CDR2 SYDVKM. The CDR3 is CASSFRLAHEQYF. The CDR3, as DNA: TGTGCCAGCAGTTTTCGACTAGCCCACGAGCAGTACTTC.

The chain employs TRBV14 and TRBJ2-2; the D is unclear. Germline values: CDR1 SGHDN, CDR2 FVKESK. The CDR3 contains 15 residues. With 4 bases removed from V and 7 bases from J, the gap between germline ends came to 16 bases. CDR3 in amino acids: CASSLRIPTGGELFF. CDR3 in DNA: TGTGCCAGCAGCCTCCGGATACCAACGGGCGGGGAGCTGTTTTTT. The full variable domain, its missing parts supplied by reference TRBV14 and TRBJ2-2, is EAGVTQFPSHSVIEKGQTVTLRCDPISGHDNLYWYRRVMGKEIKFLLHFVKESKQDESGMPNNRFLAERTGGTYSTLKVQPAELEDSGVYFCASSLRIPTGGELFFGEGSRLTVL.

The chain has TRBV25-1 and TRBJ2-7, with 9 nucleotides matching TRBD2. J gave up 5 bases and V 0 bases, and 2 bases lay outside the gene matches. From germline, CDR1 is MGHDK and CDR2 SYGVNS. The CDR3 contains 14 residues. The CDR3 loop reads CASSEYSGRHEQYF. CDR3 in DNA: TGTGCCAGCAGTGAATATAGCGGGAGACACGAGCAGTACTTC.

This clone was detected only a few times. The rearrangement joins TRBV27 to TRBJ1-2; D not certain. The CDR3 sequence is 14 residues long. The germline V gene encodes CDR1 MNHEY and CDR2 SMNVEV (reference sequence). Deletions cut 6 bases from V and 8 bases from J, with 19 bases between. The CDR3 DNA follows: TGTGCCAGCAGCCCTTTGACTGACCGGGGAGGCTACACCTTC. Amino acids: CASSPLTDRGGYTF.

This clone turned up a few times. The V gene is TRBV4-2, the J gene TRBJ2-7; D remains unclear. Deletions cut 4 bases from V and 2 bases from J, with 12 bases between. Germline V gene lookup returns CDR1 LGHNA and CDR2 YNFKEQ. The CDR3 has 14 amino acids. This CDR3 reads CASSRGDSAYEQYF. The CDR3 DNA reads as TGTGCCAGCAGCCGTGGGGATTCGGCCTACGAGCAGTACTTC.

CDR3 coding DNA: TGCAGCGGCGCGGGAGAGGACAACGAGCAGTACTTC. Residues: CSGAGEDNEQYF. The chain recombines TRBV29-1 with TRBJ2-7; 7 positions match TRBD2. This CDR3 has 12 residues. Germline CDR1 and CDR2: SQVTM and ANQGSEA. The junction had 8 bases not matched to a gene; V was cut back by 7 bases and J by 5 bases.

The chain uses TRBV30 and TRBJ2-7, with D unclear. Between the trimmed V and J ends, which lost 1 base and 3 bases, there was a span of 4 bases. CDR3 length: 11 amino acids. CDR1 GTSNPN and CDR2 SVGIG come from the germline V gene (reference sequence). CDR3 sequence reads: CAWSANYEQYF. The CDR3 DNA reads as TGTGCCTGGAGTGCTAACTACGAGCAGTACTTC.

The chain employs TRBV7-3 and TRBJ2-1; no clear D. The CDR3 spans 13 residues. The germline V and J ends were trimmed by 5 bases and 5 bases, with 10 bases remaining between them. Per the germline V gene, CDR1 is SGHTA and CDR2 is FQGTGA. This chain's CDR3 is CASSQVPNNEQFF. Written as DNA, the CDR3 is TGTGCCAGCAGCCAAGTCCCAAACAATGAGCAGTTCTTC.

In its sample, this clone was seen a few times. The chain recombines TRBV19 with TRBJ2-1, with TRBD2 matching 7 bases. After removal of 4 bases from V and 2 bases from J, the junction contained 8 bases not matched to a gene. The CDR3 runs to 16 residues. The germline V gene has CDR1 LNHDA and CDR2 SQIVND (reference sequence). CDR3 protein: CASSRLADSPYNEQFF. CDR3 nucleotides: TGTGCCAGTAGTAGGCTAGCGGATAGTCCCTACAATGAGCAGTTCTTC.

As DNA, the CDR3 is TGTGCCAGCAGAGGACAGGTCGAAGAGACCCAGTACTTC. Its protein product is CASRGQVEETQYF. The rearrangement joins TRBV6-6 to TRBJ2-5, with 7 bases lining up with TRBD1. The J segment lost 3 bases and the V segment lost 6 bases, leaving 4 bases of the junction unmatched. From germline, CDR1 is MNHNY and CDR2 SVGAGI (reference sequence). CDR3 length: 13 amino acids.

The gene calls are TRBV12-5 and TRBJ2-3; 8 nucleotides agree with TRBD2. V lost 5 bases, J lost 9 bases, and 7 bases stayed unmatched. This CDR3 comprises 13 residues. The germline CDR1 and CDR2 sequences are LGHNT and FRNRAP. The CDR3, as DNA: TGTGCTAGTGGTCCGAGCGGGAGTTCGACGCAGTATTTT. Translation: CASGPSGSSTQYF.

The J gene is TRBJ1-2, the V gene TRBV14; D remains ambiguous. The V and J ends lost 5 bases and 6 bases respectively, with 13 bases between them. Germline V CDR1 and CDR2: SGHDN, FVKESK. The length of the CDR3 is 13 residues. The CDR3: CASSYFAVDGYTF. The CDR3, as DNA: TGTGCCAGCAGCTACTTTGCGGTGGATGGCTACACCTTC.

This clone showed up just a few times. The rearrangement links TRBV18 to TRBJ1-5; 7 bases match TRBD1. CDR1 and CDR2 from the germline V gene are KGHSH and LQKENI. The CDR3 loop spans 14 amino acids. The J segment lost 4 bases and the V segment lost 3 bases, leaving 3 bases of the junction unmatched. CDR3 DNA sequence: TGTGCCAGCTCACCGCAGGGGGAAAATCAGCCCCAGCATTTT. Encoded protein: CASSPQGENQPQHF.